The rows below give T cell receptor beta chains drawn from one sample of a study of blood T cell repertoires in COVID-19. Assay used: immunoSEQ multiplex PCR; TCRdb lists only in-frame clones, some missing. This sample has roughly 130,000 clones; about 85% occur once, and the top ten carry less than 5%. The specimen sequenced was peripheral blood. Every receptor here comes from a woman in her seventies with COVID-19, enrolled during active disease. Both conserved end residues are part of each CDR3. Each record gives: clone size, J gene, D gene, V gene, CDR3 length, CDR3 protein, CDR3 DNA. The D gene is left open where the match is weak. The listing skips clone size in some rows; elsewhere it reads once, few, many or a size class.

>few|TRBJ1-2|NA|TRBV6-5|13
CASPGRSYYGYTF
TGTGCCAGCCCTGGCCGTTCCTACTATGGCTACACCTTC
>NA|TRBJ2-1|TRBD1|TRBV6-4|16
CASSAEDRGVTHEQFF
TGTGCCAGCAGTGCGGAGGACAGGGGGGTGACCCATGAGCAGTTCTTC
>few|TRBJ2-4|NA|TRBV19|10
CASSGGIQYF
TGTGCCAGTAGTGGGGGGATTCAGTACTTC
>NA|TRBJ1-2|NA|TRBV29-1|11
CSAGWTGGYTF
TGCAGCGCAGGATGGACGGGGGGCTACACCTTC
>NA|TRBJ1-6|NA|TRBV14|14
CASSSAGANSPLHF
TGTGCCAGCAGTTCTGCAGGGGCAAATTCACCCCTCCACTTT
>NA|TRBJ2-3|NA|TRBV4-3|14
CASSPGGPADTQYF
TGCGCCAGCAGCCCCGGGGGGCCGGCAGATACGCAGTATTTT
>NA|TRBJ1-2|NA|TRBV20-1|11
CSARVLSGYTF
TGCAGTGCTAGAGTTCTCTCTGGCTACACCTTC
>NA|TRBJ2-7|TRBD1|TRBV7-6|16
CASSAGQGWSSYEQYF
TGTGCCAGCAGCGCCGGACAGGGATGGAGCTCCTACGAGCAGTACTTC
>NA|TRBJ2-1|TRBD1|TRBV3-1/TRBV3-2|14
CASSQRDRENEQFF
TGTGCCAGCAGCCAAAGGGACAGGGAGAATGAGCAGTTCTTC
>NA|TRBJ2-7|NA|TRBV7-3|13
CASSPTEASGQYF
TGTGCCAGCAGCCCGACGGAGGCCAGCGGGCAGTACTTC
>NA|TRBJ2-5|TRBD2|TRBV30|12
CAWLGLAETQYF
TGTGCCTGGTTGGGACTAGCGGAGACCCAGTACTTC
>NA|TRBJ2-1|TRBD2|TRBV6-2/TRBV6-3|18
CASSSSYPLAGGGNEQFF
TGTGCCAGCAGTTCCTCATACCCTCTAGCGGGGGGAGGAAATGAGCAGTTCTTC
>once|TRBJ2-1|TRBD2|TRBV11-2|19
CASSLSTLNPRLAFNEQFF
TGTGCCAGCAGCTTGTCGACCTTGAATCCTCGACTAGCGTTCAATGAGCAGTTCTTC
>NA|TRBJ2-1|TRBD2|TRBV30|15
CAWSPYSGGANEQFF
TGTGCCTGGAGCCCGTATAGCGGGGGGGCTAATGAGCAGTTCTTC
>NA|TRBJ2-5|NA|TRBV11-2|14
CASSLGSGVKTQYF
TGTGCCAGCAGCTTGGGCAGCGGCGTGAAGACCCAGTACTTC
>NA|TRBJ1-1|NA|TRBV6-2/TRBV6-3|17
CASSYSMGGNMNTEAFF
TGTGCCAGCAGTTACTCAATGGGGGGAAACATGAACACTGAAGCTTTCTTT
>NA|TRBJ2-2|TRBD1|TRBV11-3|15
CASSLGTGNTGELFF
TGTGCCAGCAGCTTAGGGACAGGGAACACCGGGGAGCTGTTTTTT
>NA|TRBJ1-3|NA|TRBV2|15
CASSYRPGSGNTIYF
TGTGCCAGCAGTTACAGGCCCGGCTCTGGAAACACCATATATTTT
>NA|TRBJ2-7|NA|TRBV6-5|12
CASRLAPYEQYF
TGTGCCAGCAGGCTAGCCCCCTACGAGCAGTACTTC
>few|TRBJ1-3|TRBD1|TRBV5-6|14
CASSRGTARNTIYF
TGTGCCAGCAGCCGTGGGACAGCTCGAAACACCATATATTTT
>few|TRBJ1-1|NA|TRBV14|16
CASSSLIDSQNTEAFF
TGTGCCAGCAGCTCACTTATCGACAGCCAGAACACTGAAGCTTTCTTT
>few|TRBJ1-2|NA|TRBV5-4|13
CASSLDRDYGYTF
TGTGCCAGCAGCTTGGACAGGGACTATGGCTACACCTTC
>NA|TRBJ1-3|TRBD1|TRBV28|19
CASSSPSPGQGSSGNTIYF
TGTGCCAGCAGTTCCCCCAGCCCTGGACAGGGAAGCTCTGGAAACACCATATATTTT
>NA|TRBJ1-2|NA|TRBV6-5|12
CASNINRYGYTF
TGTGCCAGCAATATAAACAGATATGGCTACACCTTC
>NA|TRBJ1-2|TRBD1|TRBV7-2|17
CASSLYGAGGAIYGYTF
TGTGCCAGCAGCTTGTATGGGGCAGGGGGCGCGATCTATGGCTACACCTTC
>NA|TRBJ2-1|TRBD2|TRBV27|15
CASRLLAVSYNEQFF
TGTGCCAGCAGGTTACTAGCGGTATCCTACAATGAGCAGTTCTTC
>NA|TRBJ2-5|TRBD2|TRBV29-1|15
CSVAGHPGGRETQYF
TGCAGCGTTGCGGGCCATCCGGGGGGGCGAGAGACCCAGTACTTC
>NA|TRBJ2-3|TRBD2|TRBV9|16
CASSPGTSGFTDTQYF
TGTGCCAGCAGCCCTGGGACTAGCGGATTCACAGATACGCAGTATTTT
>NA|TRBJ2-5|TRBD2|TRBV5-4|16
CASSLLSGRRQETQYF
TGTGCCAGCAGCTTGCTTAGCGGGCGGCGGCAAGAGACCCAGTACTTC
>NA|TRBJ2-3|TRBD1|TRBV3-1/TRBV3-2|16
CASSQVPGQLTDTQYF
TGTGCCAGCAGCCAAGTCCCGGGACAGCTAACAGATACGCAGTATTTT
>NA|TRBJ1-1|TRBD1|TRBV29-1|13
CSVKTGQGTEAFF
TGCAGCGTAAAGACAGGACAGGGCACTGAAGCTTTCTTT
>NA|TRBJ1-1|NA|TRBV5-1|18
CASSLIRNTNSRSTEAFF
TGCGCCAGCAGCTTGATCCGAAATACTAATTCGAGATCCACTGAAGCTTTCTTT
>NA|TRBJ1-2|NA|TRBV19|14
CASNIHTGNYGYTF
TGTGCCAGTAACATTCATACAGGGAACTATGGCTACACCTTC
>NA|TRBJ2-7|TRBD1|TRBV6-6|16
CASSYGQGAVSYEQYF
TGTGCCAGCAGTTACGGTCAGGGGGCGGTATCGTACGAGCAGTACTTC
>once|TRBJ2-7|NA|TRBV7-2|12
CASSPTPAEQYF
TGTGCCAGCAGCCCGACTCCCGCCGAGCAGTACTTC
>once|TRBJ2-7|TRBD1|TRBV15|15
CATSAQTGAPYEQYF
TGTGCCACCAGCGCCCAGACAGGGGCCCCCTACGAGCAGTACTTC
>NA|TRBJ1-2|TRBD1|TRBV30|18
CAWRERRDRWLGEYGYTF
TGTGCCTGGAGAGAGCGTAGGGACAGGTGGTTAGGGGAATATGGCTACACCTTC
>once|TRBJ2-5|TRBD2|TRBV2|15
CASSAASGGQETQYF
TGTGCCAGCTCGGCGGCTAGCGGGGGCCAAGAGACCCAGTACTTC
>NA|TRBJ1-3|NA|TRBV7-8|19
CASSLVLSHSGTAGNTIYF
TGTGCCAGCAGCTTAGTATTATCCCACAGTGGTACCGCTGGAAACACCATATATTTT
>NA|TRBJ2-7|NA|TRBV19|14
CASSTPWTGDEQYF
TGTGCCAGTAGTACCCCCTGGACTGGGGACGAGCAGTACTTC
>NA|TRBJ2-1|TRBD2|TRBV10-3|15
CAISEPRGVSNEQFF
TGTGCCATCAGTGAGCCCCGGGGGGTGAGCAATGAGCAGTTCTTC
>NA|TRBJ2-7|TRBD2|TRBV11-2|16
CASSLDRSGGTYEQYF
TGTGCCAGCAGCTTAGATCGAAGCGGGGGAACCTACGAGCAGTACTTC
>NA|TRBJ1-5|NA|TRBV9|15
CASSVGGEKNQPQHF
TGTGCCAGCAGTGTGGGAGGGGAGAAAAATCAGCCCCAGCATTTT
>many|TRBJ1-3|NA|TRBV30|16
CAWSTSPDSSGNTIYF
TGTGCCTGGAGTACCTCCCCCGACAGCTCTGGAAACACCATATATTTT
>NA|TRBJ2-3|TRBD2|TRBV29-1|15
CSVPLAGASTDTQYF
TGCAGCGTACCTCTAGCGGGGGCCAGCACAGATACGCAGTATTTT
>NA|TRBJ1-4|NA|TRBV3-1/TRBV3-2|14
CASSPFGSNEKLFF
TGTGCCAGCAGCCCGTTCGGGTCCAATGAAAAACTGTTTTTT
>few|TRBJ1-5|NA|TRBV2|14
CASRTAFSNQPQHF
TGTGCCAGCAGGACAGCATTTAGCAATCAGCCCCAGCATTTT
>NA|TRBJ1-6|TRBD1|TRBV2|15
CASRGTGYHNSPLHF
TGTGCCAGCAGGGGGACAGGGTACCATAATTCACCCCTCCACTTT
>few|TRBJ2-7|NA|TRBV14|13
CASSQPNTYEQYF
TGTGCCAGCAGCCAACCCAACACCTACGAGCAGTACTTC
>NA|TRBJ1-2|TRBD1|TRBV30|12
CAWRPQGGGYTF
TGTGCCTGGAGGCCCCAGGGGGGAGGCTACACCTTC
>NA|TRBJ2-6|NA|TRBV15|15
CATSRDRAGPVVLTF
TGTGCCACCAGCAGAGATAGGGCAGGGCCGGTCGTCCTGACTTTC
>few|TRBJ1-3|NA|TRBV9|17
CASSVDATTRSGNTIYF
TGTGCCAGCAGCGTAGACGCGACAACCAGATCTGGAAACACCATATATTTT
>NA|TRBJ2-5|NA|TRBV10-3|13
CAISESRAGAQYF
TGTGCCATCAGTGAGTCCCGAGCCGGGGCCCAGTACTTC
>once|TRBJ1-1|NA|TRBV14|15
CASSQIGPKNTEAFF
TGTGCCAGCAGCCAAATTGGGCCTAAGAACACTGAAGCTTTCTTT
>few|TRBJ2-1|TRBD2|TRBV2|15
CASSGTGGSYNEQFF
TGTGCCAGCAGTGGAACGGGGGGCTCCTACAATGAGCAGTTCTTC
>NA|TRBJ1-4|NA|TRBV14|16
CASSHRRGGNNEKLFF
TGTGCCAGCAGCCATCGTCGCGGGGGGAATAATGAAAAACTGTTTTTT
>few|TRBJ1-6|TRBD1|TRBV6-2/TRBV6-3|15
CASSYSTGGNSPLHF
TGTGCCAGCAGTTACTCGACAGGGGGCAATTCACCCCTCCACTTT